The 29 T cell receptor beta chains in this list originate from one sample, sequenced in a study of read filtering for tumor transcriptome and immune sequencing. This library used around 400 ng RNA and molecular barcoded adaptors spanning alpha/delta and beta/gamma chains. TCRdb re-called the reads with MiXCR, one entry per CDR3 protein. This sample has around 140,000 distinct CDR3 sequences, with approximately 13% found just once. The sequenced sample consisted of a population of CD138-negative cells sorted from bone marrow. These receptors came from a donor aged 40 or older with multiple myeloma.

This clonotype was counted many times. V and J are TRBV7-6 and TRBJ2-7; D uncertain. CDR3 length: 16 amino acids. CDR1 and CDR2 (germline): SGHVS, FNYEAQ. V was clipped by 1 base and J by 0 bases, with 13 bases between them. Here the CDR3 reads CASSLGAALSSYEQYF. CDR3 bases: TGTGCCAGCAGCTTAGGGGCAGCCCTTAGCTCCTACGAGCAGTACTTC.

This clonotype was recorded a few times. The rearrangement links TRBV7-3 to TRBJ2-3; TRBD2 matches 8 bases. The ends lost 0 bases at V and 4 bases at J; junction bases unmatched: 18. The CDR3 runs 20 residues. Germline CDR1 and CDR2: SGHTA and FQGTGA. CDR3 protein: CASSLTPGLGAGVAADTQYF. The CDR3 DNA reads TGTGCCAGCAGCTTAACCCCCGGCTTGGGAGCGGGAGTGGCGGCAGATACGCAGTATTTT.

This clonotype was seen at least ten times. The chain combines TRBV20-1 with TRBJ1-1, with a tentative D call TRBD1 (6 bases). CDR3 length: 13 residues. CDR1 and CDR2 (germline): DFQATT, SNEGSKA (reference sequence). Trimming stripped 0 bases from V and 3 bases from J, with 8 bases between. In nucleotides, the CDR3 is TGCAGTGCTAGAGATAGGACAGACACTGAAGCTTTCTTT. Its translation is CSARDRTDTEAFF.

About this clonotype itself: A much larger clone is a single base away; this may be a read error. This sequence joins TRBV7-9 and TRBJ2-1, with a possible D match to TRBD2 (5 bases). CDR3 length equals 14 residues. CDR1 is SEHNR, CDR2 FQNEAQ, per germline (reference sequence). Trimming took 5 bases from V and 8 from J, leaving 16 bases between them. The DNA for the CDR3 is TGTGCCAGCAGCCCCCGGGAACCTGGGGATGAGCAGTTCTTC. Residues: CASSPREPGDEQFF.

This clonotype was seen repeatedly, ten times or more. This chain links TRBV11-2 with TRBJ2-1; a possible D gene is TRBD2 (7 bases). Between the trimmed V and J ends, which lost 3 bases and 0 bases, there was a span of 15 bases. CDR1 is SGHAT and CDR2 is FQNNGV in the germline V gene. The length of the CDR3 is 17 residues. This CDR3 is CASSFQGGGFSYNEQFF. For the CDR3, the DNA is TGTGCCAGCAGCTTCCAAGGGGGGGGTTTCTCCTACAATGAGCAGTTCTTC.

The sample holds many counts of this clonotype. This rearrangement joins TRBV7-2 to TRBJ2-1; TRBD2 agrees at 12 bases. CDR1 is SGHTA and CDR2 is FQGNSA in the germline V gene. The CDR3 extends over 16 amino acids. V dropped 5 bases and J dropped 9; count of bases not matched to a gene: 11. The CDR3 DNA is TGTGCCAGCAGCCGACCGACTAGCGGGAGTCTAGGTGAGCAGTTCTTC. Translating gives CASSRPTSGSLGEQFF.

This clonotype occurred many times. V and J are TRBV4-3 and TRBJ2-6, with D tentatively TRBD1 (6 bases). This CDR3 contains 18 residues. Between the trimmed V and J ends, which lost 5 bases and 0 bases, there was a span of 17 bases. Germline-derived CDR1 and CDR2 are LGHNA and YSLEER. CDR3 loop: CASSYRTEYYSGANVLTF. Here the CDR3 DNA reads TGCGCCAGCAGCTACAGGACAGAATATTACTCTGGGGCCAACGTCCTGACTTTC.

Comments on this clonotype: This may stem from a read error, because a much larger clone lies one nucleotide away. As the CDR3 is not closed by the conserved phenylalanine or tryptophan, this likely results from a read error. The chain carries TRBV24-1 and TRBJ1-1, with unresolved D. Germline values: CDR1 KGHDR, CDR2 SFDVKD. Between the trimmed V and J ends, which lost 12 bases and 8 bases, there was a span of 6 bases. There are 8 residues in the CDR3. The CDR3 loop is CAATEAFL. The CDR3 DNA reads TGTGCCGCAACGGAAGCTTTCCTT.

This clonotype was counted at least ten times. J is TRBJ2-7 and V is TRBV7-2; no definite D call. The V gene's germline CDR1 is SGHTA and CDR2 FQGNSA. V lost 2 bases and J lost 5, with 13 bases in between. CDR3 size: 14 residues. The CDR3 DNA reads TGTGCCAGCAGCTTAAAGGGATACAAAAACGAGCAGTACTTC. It specifies CASSLKGYKNEQYF.

In its sample, this clonotype was seen many times. This chain connects TRBV29-1 to TRBJ2-1; D may be TRBD2 (6 bases). Between the trimmed V and J ends, which lost 6 bases and 0 bases, there was a span of 18 bases. There are 16 residues in the CDR3. Per the germline V gene, CDR1 is SQVTM and CDR2 is ANQGSEA. Here the CDR3 reads CSVAGLRRSSYNEQFF. The CDR3 DNA reads TGCAGCGTGGCGGGACTTCGGAGGAGCTCCTACAATGAGCAGTTCTTC.

This clonotype has at least ten counts. CDR3: CATSRQGGQPQHF. The CDR3 DNA sequence: TGTGCCACCAGTCGGCAGGGCGGTCAGCCCCAGCATTTT. V and J are TRBV24-1 and TRBJ1-5; D might be TRBD1 (5 bases). The V and J ends lost 6 bases and 6 bases respectively, with 11 bases between them. The CDR3 length is 13 residues. The germline gives CDR1 KGHDR, CDR2 SFDVKD.

This clonotype was found many times. This chain joins TRBV25-1 and TRBJ2-4; D is unresolved. CDR3 length: 13 residues. V was shortened by 6 bases and J by 3 bases, with 9 bases between the two germline ends. Germline V gene data show CDR1 as MGHDK and CDR2 as SYGVNS. The CDR3 reads CASRNQNKNIQYF. The CDR3 DNA sequence: TGTGCCAGCAGGAACCAGAACAAAAACATTCAGTACTTC.

In the case of this clonotype: The junction and the germline gene differ at one end; a read error may be behind it. V usage is TRBV27 and J usage is TRBJ2-3, with D unresolved. The CDR3 sequence is 13 residues long. CDR1 is MNHEY, CDR2 SMNVEV, per germline (reference sequence). The CDR3 coding sequence is TGTGCCAGCAGTTTATCGCGCCCAGATACGCAGAATTTT. Translating gives CASSLSRPDTQNF.

Concerning this clonotype: This likely reflects a read error, since a far larger clone is one base away. The chain joins TRBV11-1 to TRBJ1-1, with TRBD1 matching over 8 bases. The CDR3 spans 13 residues. CDR1 SGHAT and CDR2 FQDESV come from the germline V gene (reference sequence). CDR3 sequence reads: CASSFTGGTDAFF. The CDR3 DNA reads as TGTGCCAGCAGCTTCACAGGGGGAACTGACGCTTTCTTT. Combining the CDR3 with reference TRBV11-1 and TRBJ1-1 gives the whole variable domain EAEVAQSPRYKITEKSQAVAFWCDPISGHATLYWYRQILGQGPELLVQFQDESVVDDSQLPKDRFSAERLKGVDSTLKIQPAELGDSAMYLCASSFTGGTDAFFGQGTRLTVV.

This clonotype has at least ten counts. The rearrangement uses TRBV7-2 and TRBJ2-1; TRBD2 agrees at 10 bases. This CDR3 spans 15 amino acids. The junction had 0 bases not matched to a gene; V was cut back by 2 bases and J by 2 bases. Germline-derived CDR1 and CDR2 are SGHTA and FQGNSA. The CDR3 coding sequence is TGTGCCAGCAGCTTAAGCGGGGGGGCCTACAATGAGCAGTTCTTC. The encoded protein is CASSLSGGAYNEQFF.

This clonotype was detected many times. V usage is TRBV20-1 and J usage is TRBJ1-6; maybe TRBD1 (6 bases). Per germline, CDR1 DFQATT and CDR2 SNEGSKA (reference sequence). This CDR3 is 13 amino acids long. Trimming cost V 4 bases and J 8 bases, with 12 bases left between them. The CDR3 region has the DNA TGCAGTGCTACTCCGGACAGCTATTCACCCCTCCACTTT. As protein: CSATPDSYSPLHF.

This clonotype was observed a handful of times. A much larger clone sits a single nucleotide away, making a read error possible. Without the conserved terminal phenylalanine or tryptophan, this CDR3 likely stems from a read error. CDR3 residues: CASSAQEDTQYS. CDR3 nucleotides: TGTGCCAGCAGCGCTCAGGAGGATACGCAGTATTCT. The chain recombines TRBV7-2 with TRBJ2-3; D is undetermined. Germline CDR1 is SGHTA and CDR2 is FQGNSA. Deletions cut 5 bases from V and 6 bases from J, with 9 bases between. The length of the CDR3 is 12 residues.

The chain links TRBV6-5 to TRBJ2-2; a weak D match, TRBD1 (5 bases). The CDR3 runs to 16 residues. Germline CDR1 and CDR2: MNHEY and SVGAGI. V dropped 5 bases and J dropped 5 bases, with 18 bases sitting between them. The CDR3 DNA reads TGTGCCAGCAGTACGGCTCGCCGGAGACAGACCGGGGAGCTGTTTTTT. This encodes CASSTARRRQTGELFF.

Details on this clonotype: Given a much more abundant clone one base away, this may be a read error. The V call is TRBV7-2, the J call TRBJ1-1; D might be TRBD1 (6 bases). The CDR3 consists of 15 residues. Germline V CDR1 and CDR2: SGHTA, FQGNSA. CDR3 protein: CASRGGRTENTEASF. CDR3 in DNA: TGTGCCAGCAGGGGGGGAAGGACAGAGAACACTGAAGCTTCCTTT.

This clonotype was recorded many times. V gene TRBV7-9 combines with J gene TRBJ1-1, with TRBD1 matching over 8 bases. CDR1 SEHNR and CDR2 FQNEAQ come from the germline V gene (reference sequence). V was pared by 6 bases and J by 3 bases, with 6 bases of the junction left unmatched. The CDR3 is 14 residues long. CDR3 region: CASSHGQGDTEAFF. The CDR3 region has the DNA TGTGCCAGCAGTCACGGACAGGGCGACACTGAAGCTTTCTTT. The full variable domain, its missing parts supplied by reference TRBV7-9 and TRBJ1-1, is DTGVSQNPRHKITKRGQNVTFRCDPISEHNRLYWYRQTLGQGPEFLTYFQNEAQLEKSRLLSDRFSAERPKGSFSTLEIQRTEQGDSAMYLCASSHGQGDTEAFFGQGTRLTVV.

As concerns this clonotype: It may be a read error: a sequence one base away is much more abundant. As the CDR3 is not closed by the conserved phenylalanine or tryptophan, this likely results from a read error. This chain joins TRBV6-2 or TRBV6-3 and TRBJ2-1, with TRBD2 matching over 8 bases. The CDR3 sequence is 15 residues long. The junction had 9 bases not matched to a gene; V was cut back by 5 bases and J by 6 bases. Germline CDR1 is MNHEY and CDR2 is SVGEGT. The CDR3 spells CASSDATGGLNEQFY. The CDR3 bases are TGTGCCAGCAGTGACGCAACGGGAGGGCTCAATGAGCAGTTCTAC.

Notes on this clonotype: Given a much more abundant clone one base away, this may be a read error. The chain uses TRBV20-1 and TRBJ2-2; D is unresolved. The CDR3 covers 13 residues. The V gene's germline CDR1 is DFQATT and CDR2 SNEGSKA (reference sequence). V was pared by 3 bases and J by 4 bases, with 9 bases between. The CDR3 region is CSARSMSTGELFF. CDR3 in DNA: TGCAGTGCTAGGTCAATGAGCACCGGGGAGCTGTTTTTT.

This clonotype was seen repeatedly, ten times or more. The chain recombines TRBV4-3 with TRBJ2-5; D is uncertain. The germline V gene encodes CDR1 LGHNA and CDR2 YSLEER. V was clipped by 0 bases and J by 4 bases, with 18 bases between them. The CDR3 has 17 residues. CDR3: CASSQEVGLRPTETQYF. The CDR3 DNA follows: TGCGCCAGCAGCCAAGAGGTTGGGCTCCGCCCCACAGAGACCCAGTACTTC.

This clonotype showed up many times. This sequence joins TRBV25-1 and TRBJ2-1, with D uncertain. V was pared by 1 base and J by 5 bases, with 6 bases between. The germline V gene has CDR1 MGHDK and CDR2 SYGVNS. The length of the CDR3 is 13 residues. CDR3 sequence: CASSESQNNEQFF. The CDR3 DNA reads TGTGCCAGCAGTGAATCACAGAACAATGAGCAGTTCTTC.

This clonotype occurred many times. The CDR3 sequence is CASSGGQLSPDTQYF. The CDR3 bases are TGTGCCAGCAGCGGCGGACAGCTCTCCCCAGATACGCAGTATTTT. The chain is built from TRBV11-3 and TRBJ2-3; possibly TRBD1 for D (6 bases). From germline, CDR1 is SGHNT and CDR2 YENEEA. The V and J ends lost 5 bases and 4 bases respectively, with 16 bases between them. The CDR3 contains 15 residues.

This clonotype occurred many times. The rearrangement joins TRBV9 to TRBJ2-1, with D unresolved. This CDR3 is 14 amino acids long. Germline assignment: CDR1 SGDLS and CDR2 YYNGEE. V dropped 3 bases and J dropped 8 bases, with 15 bases sitting between them. This CDR3 is CASSETQLSHEQFF. The CDR3 bases are TGTGCCAGCAGCGAGACCCAGCTTAGCCATGAGCAGTTCTTC.

This clonotype was observed a few times. A much bigger clone sits one base away, suggesting this may be a read error. This sequence joins TRBV18 and TRBJ2-1; TRBD1 might be the D (5 bases). This CDR3 comprises 13 residues. Germline-derived CDR1 and CDR2 are KGHSH and LQKENI. This CDR3 is CASSPRQDNGQFF. The CDR3 coding sequence is TGTGCCAGCTCACCGCGGCAGGACAATGGGCAGTTCTTC.

On this clonotype itself: One end of the junction is discordant with germline, which a read error may explain. The rearrangement uses TRBV19 and TRBJ1-3; D may be TRBD1 (5 bases). CDR1 is LNHDA and CDR2 is SQIVND in the germline V gene (reference sequence). The CDR3 spans 13 residues. CDR3 DNA sequence: TGTGCCAGTAGTACGGCTCAGGGAAGCACCATATATTTT. It specifies CASSTAQGSTIYF.

At least ten counts were recorded for this clonotype. CDR3: CAVKGARGRETQYF. In nucleotides, the CDR3 is TGTGCCGTTAAGGGGGCCCGGGGTCGAGAGACCCAGTACTTC. This chain connects TRBV5-4 to TRBJ2-5; TRBD1 aligns across 7 bases. V shed 10 bases, J shed 4 bases, and the junction held 13 bases outside the gene matches. This CDR3 has 14 residues. Germline CDR1 and CDR2: SGHNT and YYREEE (reference sequence).